The rows below give T cell receptor beta chains drawn from one sample of a study of T-cell reconstitution after alpha-beta-depleted transplantation in children. TCRdb called the PCR reads again in MiXCR, with one record for every CDR3 protein. The repertoire includes more than 550,000 distinct CDR3 sequences, about 10% of them detected once, and 4% sits in the top ten. The input for sequencing was PBMCs from the stem cell graft donor, taken from the stem cell graft. The source is a human donor who donated a stem cell graft to a child with acute myeloid leukemia. CDR3s include the opening cysteine and the closing phenylalanine or tryptophan. The D gene is left open where the match is weak. Size is omitted from some rows. Given values are once, few, many or a class for expanded clones.

size,V,J,D,CDR3,DNA
-,TRBV7-8,TRBJ2-3,-,CASSLGRGPPGDTQYF,TGTGCCAGCAGCTTAGGGCGGGGTCCCCCAGGGGATACGCAGTATTTT
many,TRBV3-1,TRBJ2-7,-,CASSQDGRRPYF,TGTGCCAGCAGCCAAGATGGGAGACGACCGTACTTC
-,TRBV5-1,TRBJ1-3,-,CASSIDGSSGNTIYF,TGCGCCAGCAGCATTGACGGAAGCTCTGGAAACACCATATATTTT
-,TRBV15,TRBJ2-5,TRBD2,CATSRDRSAGGETQYF,TGTGCCACCAGCAGAGATAGATCAGCGGGAGGGGAGACCCAGTACTTC
many,TRBV29-1,TRBJ2-7,TRBD2,CSVASRGGFSYEQYF,TGCAGCGTTGCTAGCCGCGGGGGGTTCTCCTACGAGCAGTACTTC
-,TRBV5-5,TRBJ1-5,TRBD1,CASSPRGDYQPQHF,TGTGCCAGCAGCCCCAGGGGGGACTATCAGCCCCAGCATTTT
many,TRBV29-1,TRBJ2-1,TRBD2,CSAILAGGNEQFF,TGCAGCGCCATCTTAGCGGGAGGCAATGAGCAGTTCTTC
-,TRBV6-2/TRBV6-3,TRBJ2-1,-,CASSYSEGIGDEQFF,TGTGCCAGCAGTTACTCTGAGGGAATTGGGGATGAGCAGTTCTTC
-,TRBV7-2,TRBJ1-2,-,CASSFPGGGYTF,TGTGCCAGCAGCTTCCCCGGGGGGGGCTACACCTTC
few,TRBV7-2,TRBJ2-7,TRBD2,CASSPGGSGGYEQYF,TGTGCCAGCAGCCCCGGGGGGAGCGGGGGTTACGAGCAGTACTTC
few,TRBV15,TRBJ2-5,-,CATSRATGTANQETQYF,TGTGCCACCAGCAGAGCCACAGGGACCGCTAACCAAGAGACCCAGTACTTC
few,TRBV19,TRBJ1-4,-,CASSGVATNEKLFF,TGTGCCAGTAGTGGAGTTGCAACTAATGAAAAACTGTTTTTT
many,TRBV12-3/TRBV12-4,TRBJ2-1,-,CASSLRVEEQFF,TGTGCCAGCAGTTTAAGAGTCGAGGAGCAGTTCTTC
many,TRBV11-2,TRBJ2-3,-,CASSLGRVYTQYF,TGTGCCAGCAGCCTAGGTCGGGTGTATACGCAGTATTTT
few,TRBV28,TRBJ2-7,TRBD1,CASRTTGGNEQYF,TGTGCCAGCAGGACGACAGGGGGCAACGAGCAGTACTTC
many,TRBV5-1,TRBJ2-3,TRBD1,CASSLPGQGEYF,TGCGCCAGCAGCCTACCGGGACAGGGAGAGTATTTT
many,TRBV29-1,TRBJ2-2,TRBD2,CSARELTSGENTGELFF,TGCAGCGCCCGAGAGCTTACTAGCGGCGAGAACACCGGGGAGCTGTTTTTT
few,TRBV6-6,TRBJ1-1,-,CASSNRDGAFF,TGTGCCAGCAGTAACCGGGACGGAGCTTTCTTT
-,TRBV4-2,TRBJ2-1,TRBD2,CASSTTSGRVGEQFF,TGTGCCAGCAGCACGACTAGCGGGAGGGTGGGTGAGCAGTTCTTC
-,TRBV29-1,TRBJ2-1,TRBD2,CSVAGTSGKGYNEQFF,TGCAGCGTTGCAGGGACTAGCGGGAAAGGTTACAATGAGCAGTTCTTC
few,TRBV6-1,TRBJ2-1,-,CASITTGTSVGHEQFF,TGTGCCAGCATAACAACCGGGACATCGGTGGGCCATGAGCAGTTCTTC
few,TRBV5-1,TRBJ1-4,TRBD1,CASSLARGGNEKLFF,TGCGCCAGCAGCTTGGCGCGAGGGGGCAACGAAAAACTGTTTTTT
few,TRBV18,TRBJ2-3,-,CASSPLLAKDTQYF,TGTGCCAGCTCACCCCTCCTAGCGAAAGATACGCAGTATTTT
-,TRBV12-3/TRBV12-4,TRBJ2-1,-,CASSLGRQPVYNEQFF,TGTGCCAGCAGTTTAGGGCGCCAGCCAGTTTACAATGAGCAGTTCTTC
few,TRBV5-1,TRBJ2-1,-,CASSLRDNNEQFF,TGCGCCAGCAGTCTTAGGGATAACAATGAGCAGTTCTTC
-,TRBV4-1,TRBJ2-2,-,CASTPSRGRPGELFF,TGCGCCAGCACCCCCTCCAGGGGAAGGCCCGGGGAGCTGTTTTTT
many,TRBV6-2/TRBV6-3,TRBJ2-7,TRBD1,CASSSPRTGAYEQYF,TGTGCCAGCAGTTCCCCCAGGACAGGGGCCTACGAGCAGTACTTC
many,TRBV29-1,TRBJ2-5,-,CSVVGNEETQYF,TGCAGCGTTGTGGGGAATGAAGAGACCCAGTACTTC
many,TRBV20-1,TRBJ2-7,TRBD2,CSARGLAVLYEQYF,TGCAGTGCTAGAGGACTAGCGGTCCTCTACGAGCAGTACTTC
many,TRBV20-1,TRBJ2-7,-,CSARHGSFRYEQYF,TGCAGTGCCCGACATGGGTCATTCCGCTACGAGCAGTACTTC
many,TRBV28,TRBJ2-7,TRBD2,CASSLPGLVGYEQYF,TGTGCCAGCAGCCTACCGGGACTAGTGGGTTACGAGCAGTACTTC
-,TRBV20-1,TRBJ2-1,TRBD2,CSASPGLAYNEQFF,TGCAGTGCTAGCCCCGGACTAGCTTACAATGAGCAGTTCTTC
-,TRBV29-1,TRBJ2-1,-,CSVVTKDNEQFF,TGCAGCGTTGTGACCAAGGACAATGAGCAGTTCTTC
-,TRBV11-2,TRBJ2-4,TRBD2,CASSPSGRHGKNIQYF,TGTGCCAGCTCCCCTAGCGGGAGGCACGGCAAAAACATTCAGTACTTC
few,TRBV20-1,TRBJ2-1,TRBD2,CSGHSAGGPGSYNEQFF,TGCAGTGGTCACTCGGCGGGAGGGCCTGGGTCCTACAATGAGCAGTTCTTC
many,TRBV12-3/TRBV12-4,TRBJ2-7,TRBD2,CASSTWTSGSYEQYF,TGTGCCAGCAGTACCTGGACTAGCGGTTCCTACGAGCAGTACTTC
-,TRBV6-2/TRBV6-3,TRBJ2-1,TRBD2,CASSPSGRVNEQFF,TGTGCCAGCAGCCCTAGCGGGAGGGTCAATGAGCAGTTCTTC
-,TRBV10-3,TRBJ2-1,TRBD2,CAISESKGLAGNEQFF,TGTGCCATCAGTGAGTCGAAGGGGCTAGCGGGTAATGAGCAGTTCTTC
-,TRBV21-1,TRBJ2-2,-,CASSKASGNRITGELFF,TGTGCCAGCAGCAAGGCTAGCGGGAATAGGATCACCGGGGAGCTGTTTTTT
-,TRBV30,TRBJ2-1,-,CAWSVLSEQFF,TGTGCCTGGAGTGTACTCAGTGAGCAGTTCTTC
many,TRBV5-1,TRBJ2-1,TRBD2,CASRGLAGEDNEQFF,TGCGCCAGCAGGGGACTAGCGGGGGAGGACAATGAGCAGTTCTTC
many,TRBV5-1,TRBJ1-4,-,CASSRGREATNEKLFF,TGCGCCAGCAGCCGCGGCAGGGAAGCAACTAATGAAAAACTGTTTTTT
-,TRBV29-1,TRBJ2-4,TRBD2,CSVEDPSAGAYDIQYF,TGCAGCGTTGAAGACCCCTCGGCGGGAGCCTATGACATTCAGTACTTC
many,TRBV11-2,TRBJ2-7,-,CASSFGPEQYF,TGTGCCAGCAGCTTCGGCCCCGAGCAGTACTTC
-,TRBV7-6,TRBJ2-5,-,CASSAVGARETQYF,TGTGCCAGCAGCGCCGTGGGGGCCAGAGAGACCCAGTACTTC
medium-sized,TRBV7-9,TRBJ2-1,TRBD2,CASSLVTSPNEQFF,TGTGCCAGCAGCTTAGTGACTAGCCCCAATGAGCAGTTCTTC
-,TRBV10-3,TRBJ2-1,TRBD2,CAIREGLADNEQFF,TGTGCCATCAGAGAAGGACTAGCGGACAATGAGCAGTTCTTC